These 2 T cell receptor beta chains share one sample of origin, sequenced in a study of Ad26.COV2.S vaccination and SARS-CoV-2 variants. This sample's treatment: around 19 received Ad26.COV2.S at low or high dose, single or two shots; several received placebo; per-sample allocation not given. Collection of samples fell on day 63 after the first vaccine or placebo injection. TCRdb's table, derived via immunoSEQ multiplex PCR, lists solely in-frame clones and lacks some. This sample yields about 400,000 clones, of which 88% are seen a single time; approximately 4% belongs to the top ten. The sequenced sample was peripheral blood, obtained in a trial of Ad26.COV2.S vaccine versus placebo. Receptor source: a person between 18 and 59 years old who received the Ad26.COV2.S COVID-19 vaccine or a placebo.

CDR3 residues: CASSIADRSTEAFF. Written as DNA, the CDR3 is TGTGCCAGTAGTATCGCGGACCGCTCTACTGAAGCTTTCTTT. The chain is built from TRBV19 and TRBJ1-1; no firm D call. Per germline, CDR1 LNHDA and CDR2 SQIVND (reference sequence). Trimming left V 3 bases short and J 5 bases short, with 13 bases between. The CDR3 extends over 14 amino acids.

Concerning this clone itself: The sample carries other DNA sequences with the same CDR3. The chain recombines TRBV5-1 with TRBJ2-2; the match to TRBD1 covers 8 bases. J gave up 1 base and V 0 bases, and 2 bases lay outside the gene matches. The CDR3 contains 16 residues. Looked up from germline, CDR1 is SGHRS and CDR2 is YFSETQ. The CDR3 sequence: CASSLAGQGNTGELFF. The CDR3 DNA is TGCGCCAGCAGCTTGGCCGGACAGGGGAACACCGGGGAGCTGTTTTTT.